This T cell receptor (beta chain) stems from a study of CD8+CD57+ T cells in acquired aplastic anemia. Study context: Sorted CD4+ plus CD8+ cells gave DNA averaging roughly 2.9 ug. Healthy donors gave some 10 million reads on average for CD4+ cells.

Germline CDR1 is MGHDK and CDR2 is SYGVNS. V lost 1 base and J lost 2, with 9 bases in between. The CDR3 consists of 15 residues. Study-level results: Roughly 30 CD8+ CDR3 sequences occurred in both the patients and the controls. Significant differences in CD8+ Simpson's diversity were not observed between patients and controls.

In its sample, this clonotype was seen once. Its antigen is unknown. The use of genomic DNA as template underpinned the TCR beta VDJ and CDR3 profiling. TCRdb reanalysed the reads using MiXCR and keeps one entry per CDR3 protein. This sample has around 190,000 distinct CDR3 sequences, with around 50% found just once. The V call is TRBV25-1, the J call TRBJ1-3; D is unclear. The TCR sequence derives from a human donor in good health, serving as a control. Material: sorted CD4+, CD8+, or CD8+CD57+ T cells (not recorded which) from PBMCs. CDR3 bases: TGTGCCAGCAGTGAATCAGGCTACCCTGGAAACACCATATATTTT. It codes for CASSESGYPGNTIYF. The whole variable domain, remainder taken from reference TRBV25-1 and TRBJ1-3, is EADIYQTPRYLVIGTGKKITLECSQTMGHDKMYWYQQDPGMELHLIHYSYGVNSTEKGDLSSESTVSRIRTEHFPLTLESARPSHTSQYLCASSESGYPGNTIYFGEGSWLTVV.